This T cell receptor (beta chain) emerged from a study of CD8 T cells in ankylosing spondylitis. Study-wide results and limits: A TCR beta motif of under 10 highly homologous variants seemed to mark ankylosing spondylitis blood.

TCRdb re-analysed the 5' RACE reads in MiXCR, keeping a single row per CDR3 protein. The sample contains approximately 210,000 distinct CDR3 sequences, 9.5% to 15% of which appear only once. This clonotype was detected many times. Its antigen is undetermined. The source material was blood, either unsorted or a sorted T cell fraction (not recorded which). The sequence derives from a male donor with ankylosing spondylitis or in good health (not recorded which).

Here the CDR3 reads CASSLILGAFF. The CDR3 bases are TGTGCCAGCAGCTTAATACTGGGTGCTTTCTTT. The rearrangement joins TRBV7-2 to TRBJ1-1; D is unclear. V gave up 2 bases and J gave up 11 bases, with 9 bases separating them. From germline, CDR1 is SGHTA and CDR2 FQGNSA. This CDR3 has 11 residues.